One and the same sample provided the 30 T cell receptor beta chains below, sequenced in a study of T cell responses to AZD1222 COVID-19 vaccine. Method: immunoSEQ multiplex PCR; TCRdb's copy keeps in-frame clones and lacks some. The sample has 250,000 to 300,000 clones, almost 95% seen once. The sequences come from peripheral blood, collected 28 days after the second AZD1222 dose. The receptors were gathered from an adult who received the AZD1222 COVID-19 vaccine.

This chain links TRBV5-8 with TRBJ2-1, with D tentatively TRBD2 (7 bases). Per germline, CDR1 SGHTS and CDR2 YDEGEE. The CDR3 contains 15 residues. V was cut by 4 bases and J by 4 bases, with 15 bases left in between. The CDR3 DNA reads TGTGCCAGCAGCCCCCCGGGGGGCCCTTACAATGAGCAGTTCTTC. Protein: CASSPPGGPYNEQFF.

The CDR3 sequence is CASSFRDGTYEQYF. The CDR3 coding sequence is TGTGCCAGCAGCTTCCGGGACGGTACCTACGAGCAGTACTTC. The chain links TRBV5-6 to TRBJ2-7; D is possibly TRBD1 or TRBD2 (5 bases each). Germline V gene lookup returns CDR1 SGHDT and CDR2 YYEEEE. Trimming left V 2 bases short and J 2 bases short, with 11 bases between. CDR3 size: 14 residues.

The J gene is TRBJ2-7, the V gene TRBV7-8; D may be TRBD1 (5 bases). Between the trimmed V and J ends, which lost 2 bases and 2 bases, there was a span of 13 bases. Germline V gives CDR1 SGHVS, CDR2 FQNEAQ. The CDR3 covers 15 residues. The CDR3 is CASSLPRQFPYEQYF. CDR3 nucleotide sequence: TGTGCCAGCAGCTTACCAAGACAGTTTCCCTACGAGCAGTACTTC.

CDR3 protein: CASRQQVRGYEQYF. The CDR3 nucleotides read TGTGCCAGCAGACAACAGGTGAGGGGCTACGAGCAGTACTTC. The genes are TRBV27 and TRBJ2-7; D may correspond to TRBD1 or TRBD2 (5 bases each). Germline CDR1 is MNHEY and CDR2 is SMNVEV (reference sequence). V lost 6 bases, J lost 3 bases, and 15 bases lay in between. The CDR3 sequence is 14 residues long.

The chain employs TRBV11-1 and TRBJ2-2; unclear D gene. V was shortened by 5 bases and J by 0 bases, with 10 bases between the two germline ends. The CDR3 extends over 15 amino acids. Germline V gives CDR1 SGHAT, CDR2 FQDESV (reference sequence). The chain's CDR3 is CASSRRGPNTGELFF. CDR3 nucleotides: TGTGCCAGCAGCCGTCGCGGTCCGAACACCGGGGAGCTGTTTTTT.

This clone was counted once. This chain connects TRBV20-1 to TRBJ1-2; D is possibly TRBD1 (6 bases). V lost 7 bases to trimming and J lost 8 bases, with 8 bases between them. Germline CDR1 is DFQATT and CDR2 is SNEGSKA (reference sequence). The CDR3 totals 9 residues. The CDR3 protein is CSVTGGYTF. Written as DNA, the CDR3 is TGCAGTGTTACAGGGGGCTACACCTTC.

In its sample, this clone was seen once. The rearrangement links TRBV2 to TRBJ2-3; D gene uncertain. CDR3 length: 15 amino acids. Germline assignment: CDR1 SNHLY and CDR2 FYNNEI. V was pared by 4 bases and J by 2 bases, with 13 bases between. CDR3 residues: CASSAEGINTDTQYF. CDR3 sequence (DNA): TGTGCCAGCAGTGCAGAAGGGATTAACACAGATACGCAGTATTTT.

This chain joins TRBV11-3 and TRBJ1-2; D is ambiguous. The germline V gene has CDR1 SGHNT and CDR2 YENEEA. CDR3 size: 14 residues. The ends were cut back, 5 bases at V and 6 bases at J, with 16 bases in the middle. This CDR3 is CASSLKQGFHGYTF. The DNA for the CDR3 is TGTGCCAGCAGCCTGAAGCAAGGATTCCATGGCTACACCTTC.

CDR3 in DNA: TGTGCCAGCAGTTCACCGACGACTAAGCGGGGAGACGAGCAGTACTTC. Translated: CASSSPTTKRGDEQYF. V is TRBV6-2 or TRBV6-3 and J is TRBJ2-7, with TRBD2 matching over 7 bases. The CDR3 has 16 residues. V dropped 4 bases and J dropped 5; count of bases not matched to a gene: 14. Germline CDR1 is MNHEY and CDR2 is SVGEGT.

The chain couples TRBV5-8 to TRBJ1-3, with a weak D call TRBD1 (5 bases). This CDR3 has 15 amino acids. The V end lost 4 bases, the J end lost 2 bases, and 13 bases lay between the germline ends. Germline V CDR1 and CDR2: SGHTS, YDEGEE. The CDR3 loop reads CASSPGLTTGNTIYF. In DNA, the CDR3 is TGTGCCAGCAGCCCGGGGCTTACGACTGGAAACACCATATATTTT.

This clone showed up just once. This chain connects TRBV11-1 to TRBJ2-2; TRBD2 agrees at 8 bases. This CDR3 comprises 16 residues. J was trimmed by 2 bases and V by 5 bases; bases with no gene match: 7. Germline loops: CDR1 SGHAT, CDR2 FQDESV (reference sequence). CDR3 region: CASSRQAGANTGELFF. The CDR3 DNA follows: TGTGCCAGCAGCCGCCAAGCGGGAGCTAACACCGGGGAGCTGTTTTTT.

The chain uses TRBV5-1 and TRBJ2-7; tentatively, D is TRBD1 (5 bases). Germline CDR1 SGHRS, CDR2 YFSETQ. This CDR3 spans 15 amino acids. The V gene lost 4 bases and the J gene lost 4 bases, with 18 bases spanning the gap. CDR3 loop: CASSQGGARFYEQYF. CDR3 nucleotides: TGCGCCAGCAGCCAGGGTGGGGCCAGGTTTTACGAGCAGTACTTC.

The chain carries TRBV13 and TRBJ2-7; 9 bases map to TRBD2. CDR1 is PRHDT and CDR2 is FYEKMQ in the germline V gene (reference sequence). V shed 7 bases, J shed 2 bases, and the junction held 6 bases outside the gene matches. The length of the CDR3 is 14 residues. The CDR3 spells CASKIAGGTYEQYF. The DNA of the CDR3 is TGTGCCAGCAAGATCGCGGGGGGGACCTACGAGCAGTACTTC.

In its sample, this clone was seen once. This sequence joins TRBV7-9 and TRBJ2-7; TRBD2 agrees at 8 bases. CDR3 length: 13 residues. The V gene end was trimmed by 3 bases and the J gene end by 6 bases; junction bases not matched to a gene: 4. Germline V gives CDR1 SEHNR, CDR2 FQNEAQ (reference sequence). The CDR3 reads CASSLVSGAEQYF. In DNA, the CDR3 is TGTGCCAGCAGCTTGGTTAGCGGGGCCGAGCAGTACTTC.

The V and J genes are TRBV3-1 (or the pseudogene TRBV3-2) and TRBJ2-1, with D unclear. Germline V gene data show CDR1 as LGHDT and CDR2 as YNNKEL (reference sequence). V was trimmed by 0 bases and J by 1 base, leaving 4 bases between them. This CDR3 is built from 14 residues. CDR3 bases: TGTGCCAGCAGCCAAGATACTTCCTACAATGAGCAGTTCTTC. Protein sequence: CASSQDTSYNEQFF.

This clone was seen more than once but under ten times. The chain recombines TRBV18 with TRBJ1-1; D remains unclear. Germline values: CDR1 KGHSH, CDR2 LQKENI. The CDR3 covers 17 residues. The V end was cut by 1 base, the J end by 1 base, with 16 bases between. The CDR3, as DNA: TGTGCCAGCTCACCACAGCCCACCCACGAGGGGAACACTGAAGCTTTCTTT. This gives the protein CASSPQPTHEGNTEAFF.

The CDR3 DNA is TGTGCCAGCAGCTTAGCGCTTGCAATAGATACGCAGTATTTT. It specifies CASSLALAIDTQYF. The gene calls are TRBV11-1 and TRBJ2-3; D is unclear. The CDR3 runs 14 residues. Germline V gene lookup returns CDR1 SGHAT and CDR2 FQDESV (reference sequence). V lost 0 bases, J lost 5 bases, and 9 bases lay in between.

The V gene is TRBV5-4, the J gene TRBJ2-7; D is unresolved. The CDR3 extends over 13 amino acids. Germline V CDR1 and CDR2: SGHNT, YYREEE (reference sequence). V lost 1 base to trimming and J lost 3 bases, with 8 bases between them. The CDR3 is CASSLFQDYEQYF. Here the CDR3 DNA reads TGTGCCAGCAGCTTGTTCCAGGACTACGAGCAGTACTTC.

The chain couples TRBV7-3 to TRBJ2-1, with 10 bases that match TRBD2. After removal of 5 bases from V and 8 bases from J, the junction contained 6 bases not matched to a gene. CDR1 is SGHTA, CDR2 FQGTGA, per germline. CDR3 length equals 14 residues. The CDR3 coding sequence is TGTGCCAGCAGCCGCGGGCTAGCGGGGGATGAGCAGTTCTTC. Encoded protein: CASSRGLAGDEQFF.

The CDR3, as DNA: TGTGCCAGTAGTAAAGGGGGGAACACTGAAGCTTTCTTT. This encodes CASSKGGNTEAFF. The chain combines TRBV19 with TRBJ1-1; TRBD1 might be the D (6 bases). Looked up from germline, CDR1 is LNHDA and CDR2 is SQIVND (reference sequence). The ends were cut back, 4 bases at V and 1 base at J, with 7 bases in the middle. The CDR3 runs 13 residues. Combining the CDR3 with reference TRBV19 and TRBJ1-1 gives the whole variable domain DGGITQSPKYLFRKEGQNVTLSCEQNLNHDAMYWYRQDPGQGLRLIYYSQIVNDFQKGDIAEGYSVSREKKESFPLTVTSAQKNPTAFYLCASSKGGNTEAFFGQGTRLTVV.

The CDR3 DNA sequence: TGTGCCAGCAGCGTAGGGACAGTTCTCTCTGGAAACACCATATATTTT. It specifies CASSVGTVLSGNTIYF. This chain uses TRBV9 with TRBJ1-3; perhaps TRBD1 as D (6 bases). Germline CDR1 and CDR2: SGDLS and YYNGEE. The CDR3 has 16 amino acids. The V gene lost 0 bases and the J gene lost 0 bases, with 10 bases spanning the gap.

This chain links TRBV5-1 with TRBJ1-2; D ambiguous. From germline, CDR1 is SGHRS and CDR2 YFSETQ. Trimming removed 1 base from V and 2 bases from J, with 6 bases in between. The length of the CDR3 is 13 residues. The CDR3 DNA sequence: TGCGCCAGCAGCTTGCGGCGGAACTATGGCTACACCTTC. Translating gives CASSLRRNYGYTF.

The table lists this clone with a few counts. The sample holds other DNA sequences that translate to the same CDR3. The chain has TRBV5-1 and TRBJ1-4; D not resolved. Germline lookup yields CDR1 SGHRS and CDR2 YFSETQ. This CDR3 region has 13 residues. With 0 bases removed from V and 8 bases from J, the gap between germline ends came to 8 bases. CDR3 bases: TGCGCCAGCAGCTTGGGGGAACGGGAAAAACTGTTTTTT. It codes for CASSLGEREKLFF.

This clone was detected only once. The genes are TRBV7-2 and TRBJ2-7; possibly TRBD2 for D (6 bases). The CDR3 spans 14 residues. Germline CDR1 and CDR2: SGHTA and FQGNSA. Trimming took 0 bases from V and 5 from J, leaving 11 bases between them. The CDR3 sequence: CASSLAPEGHEQYF. The CDR3 nucleotides are TGTGCCAGCAGCTTAGCCCCGGAGGGCCACGAGCAGTACTTC.

The genes are TRBV5-1 and TRBJ2-1; 11 bases line up with TRBD2. Trimming took 7 bases from V and 7 from J; bases not matched to a gene: 4. CDR3 length: 13 amino acids. CDR1 is SGHRS, CDR2 YFSETQ, per germline. The CDR3 DNA reads TGCGCCAGCTTTTTAGCGGGAGGGAATGAGCAGTTCTTC. It translates to CASFLAGGNEQFF.

The chain is built from TRBV4-2 and TRBJ2-3; 10 nucleotides align to TRBD2. The CDR3 length is 15 residues. Trimming at V came to 3 bases and at J to 4 bases, leaving 4 bases not matched to a gene. Germline V gives CDR1 LGHNA, CDR2 YNFKEQ. The CDR3 region has the DNA TGTGCCAGCAGCCACGAGGGACTAGCGCCAGATACGCAGTATTTT. Its translation is CASSHEGLAPDTQYF.

The chain is built from TRBV18 and TRBJ1-1; 11 nucleotides align to TRBD1. V lost 6 bases and J lost 4; bases outside the gene matches: 4. Germline assignment: CDR1 KGHSH and CDR2 LQKENI. There are 14 residues in the CDR3. CDR3 protein: CASSEGQGATEAFF. The CDR3 coding sequence is TGTGCCAGCTCGGAAGGACAGGGGGCCACTGAAGCTTTCTTT.

This clone was detected only a few times. The CDR3 protein is CASSTSGALYF. The CDR3 DNA is TGTGCCAGCAGCACAAGCGGAGCCCTTTACTTC. This rearrangement joins TRBV7-9 to TRBJ2-7, with TRBD2 as a possible D gene (5 bases). V lost 5 bases to trimming and J lost 13 bases, with 15 bases between them. Per the germline V gene, CDR1 is SEHNR and CDR2 is FQNEAQ (reference sequence). The CDR3 is 11 residues long.

V gene TRBV7-9 combines with J gene TRBJ2-5; TRBD1 matches at 7 bases. Germline CDR1 SEHNR, CDR2 FQNEAQ (reference sequence). CDR3 length equals 13 residues. V was clipped by 6 bases and J by 4 bases; unmatched bases: 5. DNA for the CDR3: TGTGCCAGCAGTCTGAACAGGGGAGAGACCCAGTACTTC. Protein: CASSLNRGETQYF.

The chain uses TRBV5-1 and TRBJ1-1, with TRBD1 identical over 10 bases. The germline CDR1 and CDR2 sequences are SGHRS and YFSETQ. Trimming cost V 4 bases and J 0 bases; bases outside gene matches: 6. CDR3 length: 16 amino acids. As DNA, the CDR3 is TGCGCCAGCAGCCCGGGACAGGGGTCTGTGAACACTGAAGCTTTCTTT. It codes for CASSPGQGSVNTEAFF.